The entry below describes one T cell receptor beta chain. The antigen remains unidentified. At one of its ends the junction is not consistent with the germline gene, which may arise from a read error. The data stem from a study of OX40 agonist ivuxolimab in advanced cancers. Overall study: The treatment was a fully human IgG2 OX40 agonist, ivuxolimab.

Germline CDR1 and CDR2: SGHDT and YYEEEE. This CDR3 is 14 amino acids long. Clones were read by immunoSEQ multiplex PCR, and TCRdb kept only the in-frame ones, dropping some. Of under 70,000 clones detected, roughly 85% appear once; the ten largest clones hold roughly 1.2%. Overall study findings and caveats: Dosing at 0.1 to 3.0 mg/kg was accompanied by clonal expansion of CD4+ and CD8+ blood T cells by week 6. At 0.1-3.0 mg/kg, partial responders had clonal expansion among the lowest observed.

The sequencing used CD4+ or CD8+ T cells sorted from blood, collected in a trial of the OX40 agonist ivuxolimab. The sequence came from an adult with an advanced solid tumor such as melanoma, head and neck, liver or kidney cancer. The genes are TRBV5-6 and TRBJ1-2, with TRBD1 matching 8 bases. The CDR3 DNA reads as TGTGCCAGCAGTCTCAGGGGGCTCTGGAATGGCCACACCTTC. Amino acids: CASSLRGLWNGHTF.